Below, 16 T cell receptor beta chains from the same sample are listed, as sequenced in a study of blood T cell repertoires in COVID-19. TCRdb's table, derived via immunoSEQ multiplex PCR, lists solely in-frame clones and lacks some. The profile covers about 250,000 clones, with 85% to 90% appearing a single time and about 1.3% taken by the ten largest. Sequenced material: peripheral blood. These receptors were obtained from an elderly man with acute or convalescent COVID-19.

The rearrangement joins TRBV4-2 to TRBJ2-7; 8 bases are shared with TRBD1. The CDR3 runs to 14 residues. The germline V gene encodes CDR1 LGHNA and CDR2 YNFKEQ. Losses at the gene ends were 0 bases for V and 6 bases for J; bases not matched to a gene: 4. The CDR3 spells CASSQDGTGREQYF. The CDR3 DNA sequence: TGTGCCAGCAGCCAAGATGGGACAGGTCGCGAGCAGTACTTC.

Concerning this clone itself: At one end, the junction sequence differs from germline, possibly due to a read error. The V and J genes are TRBV3-1 (or the pseudogene TRBV3-2) and TRBJ1-2; D is unclear. This CDR3 region has 13 residues. The V gene's germline CDR1 is LGHDT and CDR2 YNNKEL (reference sequence). CDR3 in amino acids: CASRQDGNYGYTF. Here the CDR3 DNA reads TGTGCCAGCAGACAAGACGGTAACTATGGCTACACCTTC.

This chain connects TRBV5-4 to TRBJ2-3; maybe TRBD2 (5 bases). V lost 3 bases and J lost 5, with 10 bases in between. The CDR3 is made up of 13 amino acids. CDR1 is SGHNT and CDR2 is YYREEE in the germline V gene (reference sequence). The CDR3 nucleotides are TGTGCCAGCAGCTCGGACTGGGGAGATACGCAGTATTTT. Protein sequence: CASSSDWGDTQYF.

The chain is built from TRBV3-1 (or the pseudogene TRBV3-2) and TRBJ2-1, with D possibly TRBD2 on 5 matching bases. The length of the CDR3 is 14 residues. Trimming cost V 4 bases and J 4 bases, with 11 bases left between them. Germline-derived CDR1 and CDR2 are LGHDT and YNNKEL (reference sequence). CDR3 in amino acids: CASSRTRDYNEQFF. For the CDR3, the DNA is TGTGCCAGCAGCCGGACGAGGGATTACAATGAGCAGTTCTTC.

The CDR3 nucleotides read TGTGCCAGCAGTGAAAAGGGGGCTGGTCAGCCCCAGCATTTT. It encodes CASSEKGAGQPQHF. The J gene is TRBJ1-5, the V gene TRBV6-1; 7 positions agree with TRBD1. J was trimmed by 6 bases and V by 2 bases; bases with no gene match: 4. From germline, CDR1 is MNHNS and CDR2 SASEGT. CDR3 length: 14 residues.

The chain is built from TRBV29-1 and TRBJ2-2; tentatively, D is TRBD1 (6 bases). CDR1 is SQVTM and CDR2 is ANQGSEA in the germline V gene. The CDR3 is made up of 13 amino acids. V was clipped by 3 bases and J by 2 bases, with 7 bases between them. The CDR3 DNA sequence: TGCAGCGTTGACAGGGGCAACACCGGGGAGCTGTTTTTT. Translating gives CSVDRGNTGELFF.

The rearrangement links TRBV19 to TRBJ2-5, with 8 bases identical to TRBD1. Germline V gene data show CDR1 as LNHDA and CDR2 as SQIVND (reference sequence). V dropped 3 bases and J dropped 5; count of bases not matched to a gene: 8. The CDR3 length is 15 residues. DNA for the CDR3: TGTGCCAGTAGTATGTGGACAGGGTCAGGCGAGACCCAGTACTTC. This sequence encodes CASSMWTGSGETQYF.

The rearrangement joins TRBV25-1 to TRBJ2-7; maybe TRBD1 (5 bases). The CDR3 is 13 residues long. Trimming removed 4 bases at V and 2 bases at J, with 9 bases between. The germline V gene has CDR1 MGHDK and CDR2 SYGVNS. CDR3 sequence: CASSGAGTYEQYF. The CDR3 DNA reads as TGTGCCAGCAGTGGTGCAGGGACCTACGAGCAGTACTTC.

The rearrangement joins TRBV21-1 to TRBJ1-6. TRBV21-1 is deemed a pseudogene. The CDR3 covers 20 residues. The CDR3: CASSNGGGERTSSYNSPLHF. The CDR3 DNA reads as TGTGCCAGCAGCAACGGTGGGGGGGAGCGGACGAGCTCCTATAATTCACCCCTCCACTTT.

The chain joins TRBV7-6 to TRBJ1-3; D remains unclear. Looked up from germline, CDR1 is SGHVS and CDR2 is FNYEAQ. Trimming removed 5 bases at V and 0 bases at J, with 5 bases between. The CDR3 runs 13 residues. The CDR3 DNA follows: TGTGCCAGCAGCGCGCGCTCTGGAAACACCATATATTTT. Translating it yields CASSARSGNTIYF.

The chain has TRBV5-8 and TRBJ2-5; D may be TRBD1 (6 bases). Per germline, CDR1 SGHTS and CDR2 YDEGEE. The germline V and J ends were trimmed by 1 base and 3 bases, with 10 bases remaining between them. There are 14 residues in the CDR3. CDR3 in amino acids: CASSLRTVKETQYF. CDR3 coding DNA: TGTGCCAGCAGCTTGCGGACAGTTAAAGAGACCCAGTACTTC.

This clone was counted once. The chain is built from TRBV6-5 and TRBJ2-2, with a weak D call TRBD1 (5 bases). The germline V and J ends were trimmed by 2 bases and 4 bases, with 14 bases remaining between them. This CDR3 region has 16 residues. Per germline, CDR1 MNHEY and CDR2 SVGAGI. In nucleotides, the CDR3 is TGTGCCAGCAGTTACGGGGCAGGGTCGCGCACCGGGGAGCTGTTTTTT. This gives the protein CASSYGAGSRTGELFF.

V and J are TRBV7-3 and TRBJ2-5; possibly TRBD2 for D (7 bases). This CDR3 is built from 14 residues. The V gene lost 5 bases and the J gene lost 1 base, with 11 bases spanning the gap. Germline lookup yields CDR1 SGHTA and CDR2 FQGTGA. CDR3: CASSVGGGQETQYF. Written as DNA, the CDR3 is TGTGCCAGCAGCGTAGGGGGGGGCCAAGAGACCCAGTACTTC.

The rearrangement uses TRBV6-5 and TRBJ2-7; 7 positions match TRBD2. Germline V CDR1 and CDR2: MNHEY, SVGAGI. The CDR3 extends over 16 amino acids. V shed 4 bases and J 0 bases; nucleotides not matched to a gene: 9. CDR3 in DNA: TGTGCCAGCAGTTCCTACTCCGGGGGGAGCTCCTACGAGCAGTACTTC. Its protein product is CASSSYSGGSSYEQYF.

The V gene is TRBV5-1, the J gene TRBJ2-4; 12 bases map to TRBD2. In germline, CDR1 is SGHRS, CDR2 YFSETQ. The CDR3 is 19 amino acids. With 0 bases clipped from V and 1 base from J, the junction kept 8 bases outside the gene matches. CDR3 in amino acids: CASSLALAGGRSAKNIQYF. CDR3 nucleotide sequence: TGCGCCAGCAGCTTGGCCCTAGCGGGAGGGAGGTCGGCCAAAAACATTCAGTACTTC.

The chain carries TRBV5-4 and TRBJ2-2; D is uncertain. This CDR3 contains 15 residues. Germline V gene data show CDR1 as SGHNT and CDR2 as YYREEE (reference sequence). V was cut by 3 bases and J by 0 bases, with 9 bases left in between. The CDR3 loop reads CASSSPNANTGELFF. The CDR3 DNA reads as TGTGCCAGCAGCTCCCCTAACGCGAACACCGGGGAGCTGTTTTTT.